This TCR beta chain came from a study of cytomegalovirus exposure and HLA in healthy donors. The PCR was carried out with 60 Vbeta primers and 13 Jbeta primers. Data came from immunoSEQ multiplex PCR; TCRdb stores just in-frame clones and leaves some out. Of around 140,000 clones in the sample, 60% to 80% were seen once. Worth noting for this clone: Its antigen is unidentified.

Study-level results: Most TCR sequences showed up rarely, but some public TCRs showed up in many donors. Sequencing depth across donors, presence/absence analyses assumed, was roughly uniform. Sequencing likely produced, as an artifact, a cluster of highly shared sequence variants.

This receptor was identified in a male donor in good health and CMV-seronegative. Sequenced material: PBMCs.

The CDR3 sequence: CASSLQGYGTEAFF. In DNA, the CDR3 is TGTGCCAGCAGTCTCCAGGGATACGGCACTGAAGCTTTCTTT. The rearrangement uses TRBV27 and TRBJ1-1; D might be TRBD1 (5 bases). Between the trimmed V and J ends, which lost 5 bases and 4 bases, there was a span of 14 bases. The CDR3 totals 14 residues. Germline-derived CDR1 and CDR2 are MNHEY and SMNVEV (reference sequence).